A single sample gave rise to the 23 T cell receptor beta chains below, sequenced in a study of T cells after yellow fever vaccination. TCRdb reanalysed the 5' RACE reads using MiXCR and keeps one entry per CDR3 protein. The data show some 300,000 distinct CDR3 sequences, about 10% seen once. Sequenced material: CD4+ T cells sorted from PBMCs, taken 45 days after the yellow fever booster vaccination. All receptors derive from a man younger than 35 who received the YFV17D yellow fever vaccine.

The CDR3 reads CSARVTSGETYEQYF. Here the CDR3 DNA reads TGCAGTGCTAGAGTCACTAGCGGGGAAACCTACGAGCAGTACTTC. The chain employs TRBV20-1 and TRBJ2-7; TRBD2 aligns across 10 bases. Per germline, CDR1 DFQATT and CDR2 SNEGSKA (reference sequence). Losses at the gene ends were 1 base for V and 2 bases for J; bases not matched to a gene: 5. This CDR3 is 15 amino acids long.

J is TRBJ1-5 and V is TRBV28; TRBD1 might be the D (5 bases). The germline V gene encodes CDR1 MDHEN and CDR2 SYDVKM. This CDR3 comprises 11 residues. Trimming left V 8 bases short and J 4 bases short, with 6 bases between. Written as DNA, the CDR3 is TGTGCCAGCCAGGGTAATCAGCCCCAGCATTTT. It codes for CASQGNQPQHF.

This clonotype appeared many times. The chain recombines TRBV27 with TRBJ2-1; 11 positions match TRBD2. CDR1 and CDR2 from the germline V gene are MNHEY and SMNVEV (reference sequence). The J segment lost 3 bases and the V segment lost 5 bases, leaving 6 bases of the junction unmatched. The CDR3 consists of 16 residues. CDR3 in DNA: TGTGCCAGCAGTGCCCTGACTAGCGGGGTCTACAATGAGCAGTTCTTC. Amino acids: CASSALTSGVYNEQFF.

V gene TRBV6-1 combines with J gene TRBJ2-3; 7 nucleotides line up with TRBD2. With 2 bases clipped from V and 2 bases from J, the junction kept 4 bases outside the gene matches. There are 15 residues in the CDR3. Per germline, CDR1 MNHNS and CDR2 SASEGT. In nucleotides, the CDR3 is TGTGCCAGCAGTGAATCGGCGGGGGACACAGATACGCAGTATTTT. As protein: CASSESAGDTDTQYF.

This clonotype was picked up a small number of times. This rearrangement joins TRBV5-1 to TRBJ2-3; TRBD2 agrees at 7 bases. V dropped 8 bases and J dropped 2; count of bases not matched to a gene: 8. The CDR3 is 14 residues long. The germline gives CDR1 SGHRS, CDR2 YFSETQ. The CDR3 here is CASGGGNPTDTQYF. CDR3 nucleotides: TGCGCCAGTGGGGGGGGGAACCCCACAGATACGCAGTATTTT.

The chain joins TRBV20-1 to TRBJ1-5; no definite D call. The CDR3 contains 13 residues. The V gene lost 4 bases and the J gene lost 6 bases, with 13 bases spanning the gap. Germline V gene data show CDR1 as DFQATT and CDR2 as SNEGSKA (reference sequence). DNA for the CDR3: TGCAGTGCTACCTTAGAGAGTGGTCAGCCCCAGCATTTT. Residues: CSATLESGQPQHF.

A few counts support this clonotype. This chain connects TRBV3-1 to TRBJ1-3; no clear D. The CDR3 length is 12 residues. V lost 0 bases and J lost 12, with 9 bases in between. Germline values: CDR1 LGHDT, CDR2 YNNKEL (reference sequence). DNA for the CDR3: TGTGCCAGCAGCCAAGAGGGGAGGATCATATATTTT. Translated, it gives CASSQEGRIIYF.

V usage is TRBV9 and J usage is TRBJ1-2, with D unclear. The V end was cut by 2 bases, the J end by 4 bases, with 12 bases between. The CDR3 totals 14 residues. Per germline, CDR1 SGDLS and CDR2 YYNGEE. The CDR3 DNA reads TGTGCCAGCAGCGTGAGTGACAATTCCTATGGCTACACCTTC. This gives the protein CASSVSDNSYGYTF.

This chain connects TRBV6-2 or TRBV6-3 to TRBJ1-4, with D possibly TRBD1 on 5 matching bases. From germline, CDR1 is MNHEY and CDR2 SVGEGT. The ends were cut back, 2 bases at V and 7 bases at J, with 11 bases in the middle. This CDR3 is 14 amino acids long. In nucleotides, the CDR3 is TGTGCCAGCAGTTACCAGGGAGGAGGTGAAAAACTGTTTTTT. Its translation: CASSYQGGGEKLFF.

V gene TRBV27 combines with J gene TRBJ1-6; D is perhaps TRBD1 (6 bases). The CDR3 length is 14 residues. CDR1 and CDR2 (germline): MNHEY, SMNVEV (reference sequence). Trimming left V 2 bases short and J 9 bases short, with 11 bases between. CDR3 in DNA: TGTGCCAGCAGTTTACAGGGGTCCCCTTCACCCCTCCACTTT. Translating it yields CASSLQGSPSPLHF.

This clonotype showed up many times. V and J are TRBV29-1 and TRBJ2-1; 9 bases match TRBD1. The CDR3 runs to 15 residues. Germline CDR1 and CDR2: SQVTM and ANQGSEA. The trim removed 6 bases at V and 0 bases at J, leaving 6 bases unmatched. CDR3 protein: CSVPRDRVSYNEQFF. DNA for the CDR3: TGCAGCGTGCCCCGGGACAGGGTCTCCTACAATGAGCAGTTCTTC.

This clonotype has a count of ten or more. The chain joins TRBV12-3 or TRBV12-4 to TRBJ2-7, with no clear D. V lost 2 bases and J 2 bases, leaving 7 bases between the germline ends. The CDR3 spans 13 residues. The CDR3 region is CASSLTNTYEQYF. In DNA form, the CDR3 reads TGTGCCAGCAGTTTAACCAACACCTACGAGCAGTACTTC.

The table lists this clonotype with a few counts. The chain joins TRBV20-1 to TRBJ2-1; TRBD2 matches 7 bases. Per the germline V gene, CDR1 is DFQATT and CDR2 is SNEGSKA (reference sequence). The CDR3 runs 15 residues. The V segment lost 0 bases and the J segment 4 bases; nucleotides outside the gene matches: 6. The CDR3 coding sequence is TGCAGTGCTAGAGAGACGAGCGGGATTTACAATGAGCAGTTCTTC. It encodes CSARETSGIYNEQFF.

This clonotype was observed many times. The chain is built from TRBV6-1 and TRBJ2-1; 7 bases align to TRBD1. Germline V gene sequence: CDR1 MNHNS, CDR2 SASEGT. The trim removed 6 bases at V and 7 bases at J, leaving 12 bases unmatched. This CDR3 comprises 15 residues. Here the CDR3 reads CASSSNQQGLNEQFF. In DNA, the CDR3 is TGTGCCAGCAGCTCAAACCAACAGGGGTTGAATGAGCAGTTCTTC.

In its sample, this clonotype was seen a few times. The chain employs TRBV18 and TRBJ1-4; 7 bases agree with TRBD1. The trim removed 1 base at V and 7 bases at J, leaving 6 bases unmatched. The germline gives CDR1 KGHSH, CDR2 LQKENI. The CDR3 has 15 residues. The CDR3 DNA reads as TGTGCCAGCTCACCACAGGAGGGGGCAGGTGAAAAACTGTTTTTT. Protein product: CASSPQEGAGEKLFF.

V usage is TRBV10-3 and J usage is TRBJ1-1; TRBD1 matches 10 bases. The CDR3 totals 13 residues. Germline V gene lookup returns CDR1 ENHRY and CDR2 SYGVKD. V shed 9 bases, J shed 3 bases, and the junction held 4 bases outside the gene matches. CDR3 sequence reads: CAICGTGDTEAFF. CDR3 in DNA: TGTGCCATATGTGGGACAGGGGACACTGAAGCTTTCTTT.

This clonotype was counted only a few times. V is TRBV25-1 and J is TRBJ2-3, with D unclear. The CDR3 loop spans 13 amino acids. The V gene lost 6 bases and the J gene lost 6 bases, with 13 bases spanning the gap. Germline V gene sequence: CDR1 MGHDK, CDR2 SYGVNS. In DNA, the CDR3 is TGTGCCAGCAGCGCGCTCTCAGAGGATACGCAGTATTTT. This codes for CASSALSEDTQYF.

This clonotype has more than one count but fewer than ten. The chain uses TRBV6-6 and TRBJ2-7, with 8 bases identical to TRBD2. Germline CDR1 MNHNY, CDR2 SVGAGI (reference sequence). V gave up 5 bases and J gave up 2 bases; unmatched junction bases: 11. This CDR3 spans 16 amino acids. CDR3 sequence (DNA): TGTGCCAGCAGTCCCCGGGGGGGCAGGGGAACCTACGAGCAGTACGTC. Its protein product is CASSPRGGRGTYEQYV.

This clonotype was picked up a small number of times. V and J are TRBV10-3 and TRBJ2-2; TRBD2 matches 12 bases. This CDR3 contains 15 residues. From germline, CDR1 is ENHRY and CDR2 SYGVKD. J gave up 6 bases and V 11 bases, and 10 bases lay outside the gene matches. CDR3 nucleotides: TGTGCCTCAAACCCCCTAGCGGGGGGGTCCGGGGAGCTGTTTTTT. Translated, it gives CASNPLAGGSGELFF.

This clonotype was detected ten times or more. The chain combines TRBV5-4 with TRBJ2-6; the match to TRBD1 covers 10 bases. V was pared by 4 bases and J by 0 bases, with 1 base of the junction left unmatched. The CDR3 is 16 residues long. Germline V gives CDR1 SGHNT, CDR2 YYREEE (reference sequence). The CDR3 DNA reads TGTGCCAGCAGCCGGACAGGGGGCTCTGGGGCCAACGTCCTGACTTTC. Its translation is CASSRTGGSGANVLTF.

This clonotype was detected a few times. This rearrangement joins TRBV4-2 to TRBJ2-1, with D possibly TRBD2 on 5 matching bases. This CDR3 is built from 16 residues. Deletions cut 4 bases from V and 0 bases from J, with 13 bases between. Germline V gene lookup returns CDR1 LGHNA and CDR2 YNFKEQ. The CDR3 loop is CASSRVGADSYNEQFF. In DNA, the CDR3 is TGTGCCAGCAGCCGAGTAGGAGCGGACTCCTACAATGAGCAGTTCTTC.

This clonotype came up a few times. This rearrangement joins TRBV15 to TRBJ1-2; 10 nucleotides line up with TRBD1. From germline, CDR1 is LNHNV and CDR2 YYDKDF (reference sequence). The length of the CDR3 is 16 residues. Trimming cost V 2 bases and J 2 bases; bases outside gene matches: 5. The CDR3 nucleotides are TGTGCCACCAGCAGACCCGGACAGGGGGGAAACTATGGCTACACCTTC. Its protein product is CATSRPGQGGNYGYTF.

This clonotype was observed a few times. The DNA for the CDR3 is TGTGCCAGCAGCCAAGTAGGGGACCGGCCCTACGAGCAGTACTTC. Translated: CASSQVGDRPYEQYF. The J gene is TRBJ2-7, the V gene TRBV4-2; D assignment may be TRBD1 or TRBD2 (5 bases each). Germline CDR1 LGHNA, CDR2 YNFKEQ. The CDR3 covers 15 residues. Trimming removed 1 base at V and 2 bases at J, with 12 bases between.